The clone carrying this TCR beta chain was picked up a small number of times. Its specificity is unknown. The sample originates from a study of T cells after yellow fever vaccination. From the 5' RACE reads, TCRdb called clonotypes with MiXCR, one entry per CDR3 protein. The sample contains around 590,000 distinct CDR3 sequences, around 12% of which appear only once. The study, taken as a whole, reports: Faster peaking, at day 5 versus 15, marked a secondary response that was weaker. A limited proportion of clonotypes was detected within both the CD4 and CD8 compartments. Bulk-population clonotypes that are abundant could appear as contaminants in FACS-sorted repertoires.

The receptor's source is a man aged 30 to 45 who received the YFV17D yellow fever vaccine. The sequencing used PBMCs, collected on the day of the yellow fever booster vaccination.

CDR3 DNA: TGCGCCAGCAGCTTAGTCGGGGGCCAAAACGATGAGCAGTTCTTC. Its translation: CASSLVGGQNDEQFF. The chain joins TRBV5-1 to TRBJ2-1; D is possibly TRBD1 or TRBD2 (6 bases each). The V end lost 2 bases, the J end lost 8 bases, and 17 bases lay between the germline ends. Germline V lookup: CDR1 SGHRS, CDR2 YFSETQ. There are 15 residues in the CDR3. Together with reference TRBV5-1 and TRBJ2-1, the CDR3 gives the full variable domain: KAGVTQTPRYLIKTRGQQVTLSCSPISGHRSVSWYQQTPGQGLQFLFEYFSETQRNKGNFPGRFSGRQFSNSRSEMNVSTLELGDSALYLCASSLVGGQNDEQFFGPGTRLTVL.